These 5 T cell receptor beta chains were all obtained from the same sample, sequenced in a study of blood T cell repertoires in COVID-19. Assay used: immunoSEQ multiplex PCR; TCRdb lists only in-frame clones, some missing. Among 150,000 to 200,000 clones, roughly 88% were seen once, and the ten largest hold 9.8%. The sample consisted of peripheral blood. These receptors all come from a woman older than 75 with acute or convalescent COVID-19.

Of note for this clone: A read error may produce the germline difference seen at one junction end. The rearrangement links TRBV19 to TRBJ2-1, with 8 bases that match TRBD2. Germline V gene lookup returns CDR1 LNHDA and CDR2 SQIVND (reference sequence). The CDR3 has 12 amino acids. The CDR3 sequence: CASTPPGGLAVF. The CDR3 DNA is TGTGCCAGTACTCCCCCGGGTGGACTAGCCGTCTTC. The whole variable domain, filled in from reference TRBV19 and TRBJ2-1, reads DGGITQSPKYLFRKEGQNVTLSCEQNLNHDAMYWYRQDPGQGLRLIYYSQIVNDFQKGDIAEGYSVSREKKESFPLTVTSAQKNPTAFYLCASTPPGGLAVFGPGTRLTVL.

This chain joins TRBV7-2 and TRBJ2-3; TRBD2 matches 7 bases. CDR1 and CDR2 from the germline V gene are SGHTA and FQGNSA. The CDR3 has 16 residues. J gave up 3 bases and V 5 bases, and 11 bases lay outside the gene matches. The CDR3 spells CASSPTTSPATDTQYF. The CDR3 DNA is TGTGCCAGCAGCCCCACGACTAGCCCAGCGACAGATACGCAGTATTTT.

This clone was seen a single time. CDR3 coding DNA: TGTGCCAGCAGCCCTTCGGAGTTCCCAGAGCAGTTCTTC. Translation: CASSPSEFPEQFF. The chain carries TRBV7-9 and TRBJ2-1; D remains ambiguous. The CDR3 runs 13 residues. V lost 5 bases to trimming and J lost 10 bases, with 15 bases between them. Germline-derived CDR1 and CDR2 are SEHNR and FQNEAQ (reference sequence).

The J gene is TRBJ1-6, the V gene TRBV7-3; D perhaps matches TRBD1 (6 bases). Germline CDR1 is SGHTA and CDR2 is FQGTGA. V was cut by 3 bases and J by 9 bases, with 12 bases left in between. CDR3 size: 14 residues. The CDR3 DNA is TGTGCCAGCAGCTTGGGGGCGAGAAGTTCACCCCTCCACTTT. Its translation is CASSLGARSSPLHF.

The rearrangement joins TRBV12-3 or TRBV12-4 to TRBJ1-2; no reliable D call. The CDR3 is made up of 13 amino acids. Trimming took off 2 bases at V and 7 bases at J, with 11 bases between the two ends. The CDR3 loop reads CASSLWGGGGYTF. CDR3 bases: TGTGCCAGCAGTTTATGGGGAGGTGGTGGCTACACCTTC.